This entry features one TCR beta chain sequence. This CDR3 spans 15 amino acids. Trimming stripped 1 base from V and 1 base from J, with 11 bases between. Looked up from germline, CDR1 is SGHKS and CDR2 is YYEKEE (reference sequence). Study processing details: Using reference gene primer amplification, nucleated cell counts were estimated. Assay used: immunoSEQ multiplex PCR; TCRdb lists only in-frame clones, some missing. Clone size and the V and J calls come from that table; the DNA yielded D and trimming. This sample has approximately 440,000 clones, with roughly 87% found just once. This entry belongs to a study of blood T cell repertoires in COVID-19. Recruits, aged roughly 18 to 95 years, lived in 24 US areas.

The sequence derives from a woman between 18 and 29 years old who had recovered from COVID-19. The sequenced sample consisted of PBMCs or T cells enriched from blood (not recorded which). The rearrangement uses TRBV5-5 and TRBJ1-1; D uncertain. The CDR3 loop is CASSLTTYPNTEAFF. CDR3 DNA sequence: TGTGCCAGCAGCTTGACTACTTACCCGAACACTGAAGCTTTCTTT.